The present T cell receptor beta chain was sequenced within a study of CD8 T cells in ankylosing spondylitis. Trimming took off 2 bases at V and 6 bases at J, with 6 bases between the two ends. CDR1 is SGHRS, CDR2 YFSETQ, per germline. CDR3 length equals 11 residues. TCRdb analysed the 5' RACE reads with MiXCR anew, one entry per CDR3 protein. The repertoire holds under 150,000 distinct CDR3 sequences, 7% to 9% seen once, with approximately 7% in the top ten. This clonotype occurred a few times. Antigen: not known. General observations from the study: Disease-associated clonotypes exhibited CD8+ identity and were relatively infrequent in peripheral blood. Past studies reported some motif variants in reactive arthritis synovial fluid and blood. There was a TCR beta motif, made of eight highly homologous variants, that appeared characteristic of ankylosing spondylitis blood. From matched ankylosing spondylitis synovial fluid, disease-linked clones were reportedly recovered at significantly enriched levels.

The sequenced sample was synovial fluid, either unsorted or a sorted T cell fraction (not recorded which). The TCR originated in a male donor with ankylosing spondylitis. The chain couples TRBV5-1 to TRBJ2-7, with D possibly matching TRBD2 (5 bases). The DNA of the CDR3 is TGCGCCAGCAGCTTCGGGGTCGAGCAGTACTTC. This sequence encodes CASSFGVEQYF.